Listed below are T cell receptor beta chains from one sample, sequenced in a study of T cell changes during pregnancy in multiple sclerosis. Sequencing was performed with immunoSEQ multiplex PCR; in TCRdb, only in-frame clones are kept and a portion is missing. The table lists around 54,000 clones, over 90% of them singletons. The material sequenced was CD4+ T cells from peripheral blood mononuclear cells, taken after pregnancy. The receptor set was obtained from a female donor in good health, enrolled as a control in a pregnancy study. CDR3s include the opening cysteine and the closing phenylalanine or tryptophan. A D gene is named only where the DNA matches it firmly. For some rows the clone size is stated as once, few or many, or as a class when expanded; others skip it.

j_gene,v_gene,len,d_gene,abundance,CDR3nt,CDR3aa
TRBJ2-2,TRBV10-2,15,TRBD2,.,TGCGCCAGCAGGACTAGCGGGGGAGGGACCGGGGAGCTGTTTTTT,CASRTSGGGTGELFF
TRBJ2-7,TRBV6-1,13,TRBD2,once,TGTGCCAGCCGGACTAGCCGAAACTACGAGCAGTACTTC,CASRTSRNYEQYF
TRBJ1-1,TRBV27,14,.,.,TGTGCCAGCAGTCCGACAGCTCTGAACACTGAAGCTTTCTTT,CASSPTALNTEAFF
TRBJ1-2,TRBV7-9,15,TRBD1,.,TGTGCCAGCAGCCCCGGGAGACAGGGTGTGACGGGCTACACCTTC,CASSPGRQGVTGYTF
TRBJ2-1,TRBV7-9,17,TRBD2,.,TGTGCCAGCAGCTTACGACTAGCGGGAGGATTGTACAATGAGCAGTTCTTC,CASSLRLAGGLYNEQFF
TRBJ1-1,TRBV19,15,.,.,TGTGCCAGTAGTCTCGTCGGGGGGCGAGGCACTGAAGCTTTCTTT,CASSLVGGRGTEAFF
TRBJ2-7,TRBV6-5,15,TRBD2,.,TGTGCCAGCAGAGAGACAGTTGGGGGGGTCTACGAGCAGTACTTC,CASRETVGGVYEQYF
TRBJ2-1,TRBV2,14,.,.,TGTGCCAGCAGTGGAGATGGAGGGAACAATGAGCAGTTCTTC,CASSGDGGNNEQFF
TRBJ2-1,TRBV6-5,14,TRBD1,.,TGTGCCAGCAGTCAAGACAGGGTTATGAATGAGCAGTTCTTC,CASSQDRVMNEQFF
TRBJ1-2,TRBV6-5,14,.,.,TGTGCCAGCAGGCCTCTGGGGGGGAACTATGGCTACACCTTC,CASRPLGGNYGYTF
TRBJ2-1,TRBV30,15,.,.,TGTGCCTGGACAGTTGGCGGGGTATCGTACAATGAGCAGTTCTTC,CAWTVGGVSYNEQFF
TRBJ1-4,TRBV10-3,15,TRBD1,.,TGTGCCATCAGTGAACGACAGGGGGAGGGAGAAAAACTGTTTTTT,CAISERQGEGEKLFF
TRBJ2-7,TRBV7-2,15,TRBD2,.,TGTGCCAGCAGCTTGGTTTGGCGGGAGGGGGAGGAGCAGTACTTC,CASSLVWREGEEQYF
TRBJ1-1,TRBV19,15,TRBD1,.,TGTGCCAGTAGTTCGCACAGGGGGCCGAACACTGAAGCTTTCTTT,CASSSHRGPNTEAFF
TRBJ2-1,TRBV15,17,TRBD2,.,TGTGCCACCAGCAGAGGGCTAGCGGGATTCTCGTACAATGAGCAGTTCTTC,CATSRGLAGFSYNEQFF
TRBJ1-3,TRBV18,17,TRBD1,.,TGTGCCAGCTCACAAGGAATCGGGACAGGAACTGGAAACACCATATATTTT,CASSQGIGTGTGNTIYF
TRBJ2-7,TRBV18,18,TRBD2,.,TGTGCCAGCTCACCACTGGGACTAGCGGTTCGGGAGAGCTACGAGCAGTACTTC,CASSPLGLAVRESYEQYF
TRBJ2-1,TRBV11-3,20,TRBD2,.,TGTGCCAGCAGCCAAGGTTGGGGGGGGGATAGATTAAGCTCCTACAATGAGCAGTTCTTC,CASSQGWGGDRLSSYNEQFF
TRBJ1-4,TRBV7-2,15,TRBD1,.,TGTGCCAGCAGCCCATCTTCCGGACAGGGGAGAAAACTGTTTTTT,CASSPSSGQGRKLFF
TRBJ2-5,TRBV6-1,14,TRBD2,.,TGTGCCAGCAGCCGGGGGTGGGGGGGAGAGACCCAGTACTTC,CASSRGWGGETQYF
TRBJ1-1,TRBV7-2,12,.,once,TGTGCCAGCAGCTTAAGCCGCGGTGAAGCTTTCTTT,CASSLSRGEAFF
TRBJ2-5,TRBV18,15,.,.,TGTGCCAGCTCACCAACGGACAAGGGGTGGGAGACCCAGTACTTC,CASSPTDKGWETQYF
TRBJ2-1,TRBV11-3,13,TRBD1,.,TGTGCCAGCAGCTTGATCGAGGGGGCGAAACCGTTCTTC,CASSLIEGAKPFF
TRBJ1-2,TRBV6-5,14,TRBD1,.,TGTGCCAGCAGCCTGGACAGGGCGCGGGATGGCTACACCTTC,CASSLDRARDGYTF
TRBJ1-1,TRBV18,14,.,.,TGTGCCAGCTCACCGAGGCAGGGGCACACTGAAGCTTTCTTT,CASSPRQGHTEAFF
TRBJ2-7,TRBV4-1,13,.,.,TGCGCCAGCAGCCAAGATAGGGGGTACGAGCAGTACTTC,CASSQDRGYEQYF
TRBJ1-1,TRBV28,16,.,few,TGTGCCAGCAGTGATATGTGGGGGAAGGGGGACACTGAAGCTTTCTTT,CASSDMWGKGDTEAFF
TRBJ1-5,TRBV2,14,TRBD1,.,TGTGCCAGCACCGAGGGACAGGGGGGACAGCCCCAGCATTTT,CASTEGQGGQPQHF
TRBJ2-7,TRBV23-1,20,TRBD2,.,TGCGCCAGCAGTCTTACGTACACACCCGAAACTAGCGGGCGTCTCTACGAGCAGTACTTC,CASSLTYTPETSGRLYEQYF
TRBJ2-7,TRBV6-6,14,.,.,TGTGCCAGCAGTCCTCGCGGGGCCAATTACGAGCAGTACTTC,CASSPRGANYEQYF
TRBJ1-5,TRBV18,14,.,.,TGTGCCAGCTCACCGTCGAGCCGGGATATTCCGGAGCATTTT,CASSPSSRDIPEHF
TRBJ1-5,TRBV28,14,.,.,TGTGCCAGCAGGAACATGGGGGGAACGCAGCCCCAGCATTTT,CASRNMGGTQPQHF
TRBJ1-2,TRBV2,15,TRBD1,few,TGTGCCAGCATTGAACCGGGACAGGGAATGTATGGCTACACCTTC,CASIEPGQGMYGYTF
TRBJ2-7,TRBV18,14,.,.,TGTGCCAGCTCGGAGGGGCGAGCGGTTTACGAGCAGTACTTC,CASSEGRAVYEQYF
TRBJ1-1,TRBV5-8,15,TRBD1,once,TGTGCCAGCAGCACGGGGGACAGGGGGAACACTGAAGCTTTCTTT,CASSTGDRGNTEAFF
TRBJ2-1,TRBV5-4,15,TRBD1,.,TGTGCCAGCAGCCCCGGGACAGGGGGTTCGGGGGAGCAGTTCTTC,CASSPGTGGSGEQFF
TRBJ2-2,TRBV9,17,TRBD1,.,TGTGCCAGCAGCATATCGGCCGGGACAGGGTTAACCGGGGAGCTGTTTTTT,CASSISAGTGLTGELFF
TRBJ1-1,TRBV7-8,15,.,.,TGTGCCAGCAGCTTAGTGGGGGGGGTCCCTGGGGAAGCTTTCTTT,CASSLVGGVPGEAFF